This T cell receptor beta chain was documented in a study of blood T cells in healthy people across ages. About the research overall: Template switching recovered approximately one barcoded beta molecule for every two T cells.

This clonotype was detected a few times. The antigen is undetermined. Whole-study results and caveats: Long-lived donors had more naive CD4+ cells and higher diversity than aged donors. Diversity figures based on one million T cells were deemed too low. Using unsorted PBMCs precluded a conclusive naive versus antigen-experienced comparison.

The CDR3 spans 13 residues. Germline CDR1 reads GTSNPN; CDR2 reads SVGIG (reference sequence). The V end lost 2 bases, the J end lost 2 bases, and 9 bases lay between the germline ends. Sample-barcoded 5' priming and a J-beta primer mix drove a second PCR of roughly 6 to 12 cycles. TCRdb independently ran MiXCR on the 5' RACE reads; one entry per CDR3 protein. The sample holds fewer than 2,000,000 distinct CDR3 sequences, about 39% seen once. This chain links TRBV30 with TRBJ2-5; no clear D gene. The source of this sequence is a human donor in good health. Sequenced input: blood. In DNA form, the CDR3 reads TGTGCCTGGAGTATGCACTTTCAAGAGACCCAGTACTTC. The encoded protein is CAWSMHFQETQYF.